The next 27 T cell receptor beta chains were all read from a single sample in a study of blood T cell repertoires in COVID-19 (dated by TCRdb to the early 2020s). Libraries were prepared through the immunoSEQ multiplex PCR assay. Imported from immuneACCESS, the table was reduced by TCRdb to in-frame sequences with V and J called. These copies leave out some clones; in studies compared against another copy, an unresolved V gene accounts for under half, and the cause of the remainder is not known. The sample profile shows hundreds of thousands of clones; 70% to 90% of them were found once. The ten largest clones add up to 2.2% of the sample. The source material was peripheral blood. These receptor sequences come from a woman aged 45-65 years with acute or convalescent COVID-19.

The chain employs TRBV5-4 and TRBJ2-3, with 10 bases aligning to TRBD2. The CDR3 covers 14 residues. V lost 5 bases to trimming and J lost 6 bases; unmatched junction nucleotides: 6. The germline CDR1 and CDR2 sequences are SGHNT and YYREEE (reference sequence). CDR3 sequence: CASSLTSGSDTQYF. CDR3 sequence (DNA): TGTGCCAGCAGTTTGACTAGCGGGTCGGATACGCAGTATTTT.

In its sample, this clone was seen once. The chain links TRBV5-1 to TRBJ2-1; 7 nucleotides line up with TRBD2. CDR3 length: 15 residues. The J segment lost 4 bases and the V segment lost 0 bases, leaving 4 bases of the junction unmatched. Germline CDR1 is SGHRS and CDR2 is YFSETQ. CDR3 sequence reads: CASSLAASGYNEQFF. Here the CDR3 DNA reads TGCGCCAGCAGCTTGGCCGCTAGCGGATACAATGAGCAGTTCTTC.

This rearrangement joins TRBV10-3 to TRBJ1-1, with D perhaps TRBD1 (6 bases). From germline, CDR1 is ENHRY and CDR2 SYGVKD. The length of the CDR3 is 13 residues. The V end lost 7 bases, the J end lost 3 bases, and 12 bases lay between the germline ends. The CDR3 sequence is CAITRTADTEAFF. The CDR3 DNA is TGTGCCATCACTAGGACAGCGGACACTGAAGCTTTCTTT.

The V and J genes are TRBV19 and TRBJ2-7; a weak D match, TRBD1 (6 bases). V dropped 0 bases and J dropped 2 bases, with 14 bases sitting between them. The CDR3 contains 16 residues. The germline gives CDR1 LNHDA, CDR2 SQIVND (reference sequence). The CDR3 here is CASSIDRAGDAYEQYF. The DNA for the CDR3 is TGTGCCAGTAGTATAGATCGGGCAGGGGACGCCTACGAGCAGTACTTC.

The V gene is TRBV25-1, the J gene TRBJ2-5; 11 nucleotides agree with TRBD2. V shed 1 base, J shed 5 bases, and the junction held 12 bases outside the gene matches. The V gene's germline CDR1 is MGHDK and CDR2 SYGVNS. The CDR3 contains 18 residues. The CDR3 sequence: CASSELGLAGGRRETQYF. CDR3 in DNA: TGTGCCAGCAGTGAATTAGGGCTAGCGGGGGGAAGGCGGGAGACCCAGTACTTC.

V usage is TRBV19 and J usage is TRBJ2-7; 7 bases are a match to TRBD1. This CDR3 comprises 16 residues. The germline CDR1 and CDR2 sequences are LNHDA and SQIVND (reference sequence). V dropped 4 bases and J dropped 2; count of bases not matched to a gene: 11. For the CDR3, the DNA is TGTGCCAGTAGTAAACCCGGGACAGCCAACCCCTACGAGCAGTACTTC. Residues: CASSKPGTANPYEQYF.

The V gene is TRBV18, the J gene TRBJ1-1; D is perhaps TRBD1 (6 bases). The CDR3 runs to 15 residues. V dropped 3 bases and J dropped 1 base, with 12 bases sitting between them. Germline CDR1 KGHSH, CDR2 LQKENI. CDR3 DNA: TGTGCCAGCTCACCGGCTTTGGGACAGAACACTGAAGCTTTCTTT. It specifies CASSPALGQNTEAFF.

This clone was seen a single time. The chain links TRBV4-1 to TRBJ1-2, with a weak D call TRBD1 (5 bases). Looked up from germline, CDR1 is MGHRA and CDR2 is YSYEKL. V gave up 4 bases and J gave up 1 base, with 16 bases separating them. The CDR3 extends over 16 amino acids. CDR3 nucleotide sequence: TGCGCCAGCAGCCGGACGACAGTCGTTATTAACTATGGCTACACCTTC. Translating it yields CASSRTTVVINYGYTF.

The V and J genes are TRBV16 and TRBJ2-1; D perhaps matches TRBD2 (5 bases). Germline values: CDR1 KGHSY, CDR2 FQNENV. The ends were cut back, 1 base at V and 5 bases at J, with 12 bases in the middle. The CDR3 has 15 amino acids. The CDR3 is CASSQWTGFDNEQFF. The CDR3 nucleotides read TGTGCCAGCAGCCAATGGACGGGATTTGACAATGAGCAGTTCTTC.

The rearrangement uses TRBV5-1 and TRBJ2-3, with a weak D call TRBD2 (5 bases). The CDR3 extends over 13 amino acids. Germline lookup yields CDR1 SGHRS and CDR2 YFSETQ. V was clipped by 7 bases and J by 2 bases, with 11 bases between them. The CDR3 sequence is CASSDSLTDTQYF. In DNA form, the CDR3 reads TGCGCCAGCTCGGACTCACTCACAGATACGCAGTATTTT.

This chain links TRBV5-4 with TRBJ1-2; D perhaps matches TRBD1 (5 bases). Per germline, CDR1 SGHNT and CDR2 YYREEE (reference sequence). The CDR3 runs to 16 residues. Trimming removed 0 bases from V and 4 bases from J, with 16 bases in between. Written as DNA, the CDR3 is TGTGCCAGCAGCTTGGCCACTCAGGGTCTCACCTATGGCTACACCTTC. Its translation: CASSLATQGLTYGYTF.

The J gene is TRBJ2-3, the V gene TRBV6-2 or TRBV6-3; tentatively, D is TRBD2 (6 bases). Germline V gene data show CDR1 as MNHEY and CDR2 as SVGEGT. The V end lost 6 bases, the J end lost 1 base, and 11 bases lay between the germline ends. There are 14 residues in the CDR3. CDR3: CASSEQRGTDTQYF. In DNA form, the CDR3 reads TGTGCCAGCAGCGAACAGCGGGGCACAGATACGCAGTATTTT.

The J gene is TRBJ1-1, the V gene TRBV19; 9 bases line up with TRBD1. The CDR3 is 16 amino acids. Germline V gene data show CDR1 as LNHDA and CDR2 as SQIVND (reference sequence). The V segment lost 7 bases and the J segment 0 bases; nucleotides outside the gene matches: 9. The DNA for the CDR3 is TGTGCCAGTACCTTTGGGGACAGGGCCTTGAACACTGAAGCTTTCTTT. Its protein product is CASTFGDRALNTEAFF.

This chain connects TRBV7-9 to TRBJ1-2; possibly TRBD1 for D (6 bases). With 5 bases removed from V and 4 bases from J, the gap between germline ends came to 17 bases. Germline V gives CDR1 SEHNR, CDR2 FQNEAQ (reference sequence). The length of the CDR3 is 15 residues. The CDR3 sequence: CASSPSGAEGYGYTF. Here the CDR3 DNA reads TGTGCCAGCAGCCCCTCAGGGGCCGAGGGCTATGGCTACACCTTC. The complete variable domain, with remaining parts taken from reference TRBV7-9 and TRBJ1-2, reads DTGVSQNPRHKITKRGQNVTFRCDPISEHNRLYWYRQTLGQGPEFLTYFQNEAQLEKSRLLSDRFSAERPKGSFSTLEIQRTEQGDSAMYLCASSPSGAEGYGYTFGSGTRLTVV.

In its sample, this clone was seen a few times. The chain recombines TRBV24-1 with TRBJ2-5; 8 nucleotides line up with TRBD2. Germline CDR1 and CDR2: KGHDR and SFDVKD. There are 18 residues in the CDR3. V gave up 6 bases and J gave up 4 bases; unmatched junction bases: 18. The CDR3 protein is CATSLTGGAEGVGETQYF. CDR3 bases: TGTGCCACCAGTCTAACCGGGGGGGCCGAAGGAGTAGGAGAGACCCAGTACTTC.

V usage is TRBV7-2 and J usage is TRBJ2-1; D is perhaps TRBD1 (6 bases). CDR3 length: 14 residues. V was cut by 3 bases and J by 2 bases, with 8 bases left in between. CDR1 is SGHTA and CDR2 is FQGNSA in the germline V gene. CDR3 loop: CASSFDRTYNEQFF. The CDR3 DNA reads TGTGCCAGCAGCTTTGACAGGACCTACAATGAGCAGTTCTTC.

The V and J genes are TRBV20-1 and TRBJ2-2, with D possibly being TRBD2 (6 bases). Germline loops: CDR1 DFQATT, CDR2 SNEGSKA (reference sequence). The ends were cut back, 6 bases at V and 5 bases at J, with 7 bases in the middle. There are 11 residues in the CDR3. CDR3 sequence reads: CSAGGTGELFF. Here the CDR3 DNA reads TGCAGTGCCGGAGGGACCGGGGAGCTGTTTTTT.

The chain has TRBV4-3 and TRBJ1-1, with TRBD1 matching 10 bases. This CDR3 spans 18 amino acids. Trimming cost V 0 bases and J 5 bases; bases outside gene matches: 12. Germline CDR1 LGHNA, CDR2 YSLEER. In DNA, the CDR3 is TGCGCCAGCAGCCAAGAAAGTGGGGTGACGGACAGGGGGACTGAAGCTTTCTTT. The encoded protein is CASSQESGVTDRGTEAFF.

V is TRBV12-3 or TRBV12-4 and J is TRBJ1-2; D not resolved. V was clipped by 5 bases and J by 3 bases, with 7 bases between them. This CDR3 has 12 residues. CDR3 sequence (DNA): TGTGCCAGCAGTATCTCGTACTATGGCTACACCTTC. Amino acids: CASSISYYGYTF.

The genes are TRBV5-4 and TRBJ1-2, with 11 positions matching TRBD1. CDR3 size: 14 residues. With 4 bases clipped from V and 8 bases from J, the junction kept 7 bases outside the gene matches. Looked up from germline, CDR1 is SGHNT and CDR2 is YYREEE (reference sequence). This CDR3 is CASSRDRGSEGYTF. The CDR3 nucleotides are TGTGCCAGCAGCCGGGACAGGGGGAGTGAAGGCTACACCTTC.

This clone occurred once. The CDR3 region has the DNA TGTGCCAGTAGTCCCATCCCAGATTCTGAAAAACTGTTTTTT. Translated, it gives CASSPIPDSEKLFF. The V and J genes are TRBV19 and TRBJ1-4; D is ambiguous. Germline lookup yields CDR1 LNHDA and CDR2 SQIVND (reference sequence). The CDR3 loop spans 14 amino acids. V dropped 5 bases and J dropped 7 bases, with 14 bases sitting between them.

This chain joins TRBV19 and TRBJ2-3; 8 bases match TRBD1. V shed 5 bases and J 5 bases; nucleotides not matched to a gene: 6. The CDR3 has 14 amino acids. The germline CDR1 and CDR2 sequences are LNHDA and SQIVND (reference sequence). CDR3 in DNA: TGTGCCAGTAGTCCAGGACAGGGCGTAGATACGCAGTATTTT. It codes for CASSPGQGVDTQYF. The complete variable domain, with remaining parts taken from reference TRBV19 and TRBJ2-3, reads DGGITQSPKYLFRKEGQNVTLSCEQNLNHDAMYWYRQDPGQGLRLIYYSQIVNDFQKGDIAEGYSVSREKKESFPLTVTSAQKNPTAFYLCASSPGQGVDTQYFGPGTRLTVL.

This clone has a handful of counts. The V and J genes are TRBV11-3 and TRBJ1-4; D remains ambiguous. V shed 5 bases and J shed 5 bases, with 9 bases lying between them. The CDR3 has 13 amino acids. Germline CDR1 and CDR2: SGHNT and YENEEA. The CDR3 protein is CASSPRLNEKLFF. The CDR3 region has the DNA TGTGCCAGCAGCCCCCGTCTAAATGAAAAACTGTTTTTT.

The CDR3 region is CASTGVRSGANVLTF. DNA of the CDR3: TGCGCCAGCACCGGGGTCCGCTCGGGGGCCAACGTCCTGACTTTC. The rearrangement links TRBV10-2 to TRBJ2-6; D possibly corresponds to TRBD2 (5 bases). The CDR3 has 15 residues. The V and J ends lost 7 bases and 4 bases respectively, with 14 bases between them. Germline lookup yields CDR1 WSHSY and CDR2 SAAADI.

V is TRBV4-1 and J is TRBJ1-1, with D perhaps TRBD1 (6 bases). Trimming cost V 5 bases and J 12 bases, with 19 bases left between them. The CDR3 runs to 13 residues. Germline-derived CDR1 and CDR2 are MGHRA and YSYEKL. In DNA, the CDR3 is TGCGCCAGCAGCTATCGGGACACCTTAAAAACTTTCTTT. Protein: CASSYRDTLKTFF.

The chain is built from TRBV25-1 and TRBJ1-4; no firm D call. The CDR3 covers 15 residues. Germline-derived CDR1 and CDR2 are MGHDK and SYGVNS. With 4 bases removed from V and 0 bases from J, the gap between germline ends came to 9 bases. The DNA for the CDR3 is TGTGCCAGCAGTGGTAGAGTTGCAACTAATGAAAAACTGTTTTTT. Its protein is CASSGRVATNEKLFF.

DNA of the CDR3: TGTGCCAGCAGGGCGGGGGACACTGAAGCTTTCTTT. Translating gives CASRAGDTEAFF. This rearrangement joins TRBV6-6 to TRBJ1-1; TRBD1 might be the D (5 bases). The V gene lost 6 bases and the J gene lost 3 bases, with 8 bases spanning the gap. The CDR3 extends over 12 amino acids. CDR1 and CDR2 from the germline V gene are MNHNY and SVGAGI (reference sequence).